This T cell receptor beta chain was captured by sequencing in a study of blood T cell repertoires in COVID-19. The V end was cut by 5 bases, the J end by 4 bases, with 12 bases between. The CDR3 has 13 amino acids. Assay: immunoSEQ multiplex PCR; the TCRdb copy retains only in-frame clones and omits some. The repertoire holds about 190,000 clones, roughly 84% seen once, with 3% to 3.5% in the top ten. The TCR was taken from a woman aged 25 to 39 who had been exposed to COVID-19. Source material: PBMCs or T cells enriched from blood (not recorded which). The chain links TRBV12-3 or TRBV12-4 to TRBJ2-7; a weak D match, TRBD2 (7 bases). The CDR3 nucleotides are TGTGCCAGCAGTGGGGGGGCCAAATACGAGCAGTACTTC. Protein sequence: CASSGGAKYEQYF.